This paragraph covers one TCR beta chain sequence. These data originate in a study of blood T cells in healthy people across ages. Sample-barcoded 5' priming and a J-beta primer mix drove a second PCR of about 6 to 12 cycles. From the 5' RACE reads, TCRdb called clonotypes with MiXCR, one entry per CDR3 protein. This table has some 1.5 million distinct CDR3 sequences, 25% to 30% appearing once. The CDR3 has 13 residues. CDR1 is MRHNA, CDR2 SNTAGT, per germline. The origin of this receptor is a woman in her twenties or thirties in good health. Sequenced sample: blood. The chain couples TRBV6-4 to TRBJ2-7, with a tentative D call TRBD1 (5 bases). The closer fit of TRBJ2-5 to the DNA end suggests the J call may be wrong. The CDR3 DNA sequence: TGTGCCAGCAGTGACTCCCAGGGCGAGACCCAGTACTTC. Translation: CASSDSQGETQYF.